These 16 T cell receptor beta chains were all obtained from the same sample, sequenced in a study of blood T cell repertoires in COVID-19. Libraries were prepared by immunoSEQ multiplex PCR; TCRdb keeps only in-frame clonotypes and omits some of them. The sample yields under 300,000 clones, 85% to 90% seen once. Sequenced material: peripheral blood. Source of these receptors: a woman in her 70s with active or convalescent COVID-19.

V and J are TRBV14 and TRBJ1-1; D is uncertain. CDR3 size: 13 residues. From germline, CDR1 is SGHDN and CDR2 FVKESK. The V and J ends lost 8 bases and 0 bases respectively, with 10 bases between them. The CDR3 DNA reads TGTGCCAGCGAGCCGATCATGAACACTGAAGCTTTCTTT. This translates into CASEPIMNTEAFF.

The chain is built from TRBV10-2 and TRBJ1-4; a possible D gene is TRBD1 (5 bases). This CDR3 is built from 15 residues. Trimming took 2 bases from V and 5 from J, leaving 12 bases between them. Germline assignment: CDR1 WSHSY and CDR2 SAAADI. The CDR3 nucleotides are TGCGCCAGCAGTGAGGGGGCGGCCCCAAATGAAAAACTGTTTTTT. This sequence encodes CASSEGAAPNEKLFF.

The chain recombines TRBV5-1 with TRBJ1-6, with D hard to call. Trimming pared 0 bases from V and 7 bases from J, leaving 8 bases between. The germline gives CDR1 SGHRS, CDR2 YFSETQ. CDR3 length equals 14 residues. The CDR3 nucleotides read TGCGCCAGCAGCTTGGACAGTACGAATTCACCCCTCCACTTT. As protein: CASSLDSTNSPLHF.

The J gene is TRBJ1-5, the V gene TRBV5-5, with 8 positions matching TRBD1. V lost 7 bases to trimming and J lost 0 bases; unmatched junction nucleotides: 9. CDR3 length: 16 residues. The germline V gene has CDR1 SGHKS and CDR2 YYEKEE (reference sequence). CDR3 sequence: CASSHTGGDSNQPQHF. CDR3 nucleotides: TGTGCCAGCTCCCATACAGGGGGAGATAGCAATCAGCCCCAGCATTTT.

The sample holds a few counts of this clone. CDR3 residues: CASSLGQDRVSSPLHF. The CDR3 nucleotides are TGCGCCAGCAGCTTGGGACAGGACAGGGTTTCCTCACCCCTCCACTTT. This chain connects TRBV5-1 to TRBJ1-6; 8 positions match TRBD1. J was trimmed by 10 bases and V by 0 bases; bases with no gene match: 9. The CDR3 totals 16 residues. CDR1 is SGHRS, CDR2 YFSETQ, per germline.

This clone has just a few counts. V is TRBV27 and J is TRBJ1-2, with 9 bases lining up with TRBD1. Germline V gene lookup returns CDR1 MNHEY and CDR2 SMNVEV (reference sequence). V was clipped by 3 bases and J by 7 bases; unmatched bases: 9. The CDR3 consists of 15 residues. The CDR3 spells CASSFSLQGASGYTF. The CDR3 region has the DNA TGTGCCAGCAGTTTTAGCCTACAGGGGGCGAGTGGCTACACCTTC.

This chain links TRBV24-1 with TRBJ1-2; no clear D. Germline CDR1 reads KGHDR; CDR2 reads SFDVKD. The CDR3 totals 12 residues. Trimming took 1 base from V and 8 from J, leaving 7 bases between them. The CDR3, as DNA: TGTGCCACCAGTGATTTAGGAGGCGGCTACACCTTC. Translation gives CATSDLGGGYTF.

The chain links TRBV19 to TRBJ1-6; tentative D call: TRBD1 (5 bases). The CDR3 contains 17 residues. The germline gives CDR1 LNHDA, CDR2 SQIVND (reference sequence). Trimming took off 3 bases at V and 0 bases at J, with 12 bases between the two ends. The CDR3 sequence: CASSIPTASSYNSPLHF. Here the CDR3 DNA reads TGTGCCAGTAGTATCCCGACAGCGAGCTCCTATAATTCACCCCTCCACTTT.

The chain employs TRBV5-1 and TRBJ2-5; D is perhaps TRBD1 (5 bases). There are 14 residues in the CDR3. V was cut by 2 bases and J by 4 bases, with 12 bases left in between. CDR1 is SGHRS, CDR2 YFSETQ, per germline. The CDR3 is CASSLGAASETQYF. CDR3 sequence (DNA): TGCGCCAGCAGCTTAGGGGCGGCCTCAGAGACCCAGTACTTC. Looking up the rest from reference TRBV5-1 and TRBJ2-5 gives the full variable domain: KAGVTQTPRYLIKTRGQQVTLSCSPISGHRSVSWYQQTPGQGLQFLFEYFSETQRNKGNFPGRFSGRQFSNSRSEMNVSTLELGDSALYLCASSLGAASETQYFGPGTRLLVL.

This CDR3 reads CASSQEWGRDTEAFF. In DNA form, the CDR3 reads TGTGCCAGCAGCCAAGAATGGGGGAGGGACACTGAAGCTTTCTTT. This chain uses TRBV3-1 (or the pseudogene TRBV3-2) with TRBJ1-1; D is possibly TRBD1 (5 bases). Germline V CDR1 and CDR2: LGHDT, YNNKEL (reference sequence). There are 15 residues in the CDR3. The V end was cut by 0 bases, the J end by 3 bases, with 11 bases between.

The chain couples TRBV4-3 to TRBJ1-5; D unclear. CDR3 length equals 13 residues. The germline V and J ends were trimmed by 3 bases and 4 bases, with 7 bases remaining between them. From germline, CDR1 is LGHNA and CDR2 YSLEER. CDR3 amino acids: CASSQNTNQPQHF. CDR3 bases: TGCGCCAGCAGCCAGAACACGAATCAGCCCCAGCATTTT.

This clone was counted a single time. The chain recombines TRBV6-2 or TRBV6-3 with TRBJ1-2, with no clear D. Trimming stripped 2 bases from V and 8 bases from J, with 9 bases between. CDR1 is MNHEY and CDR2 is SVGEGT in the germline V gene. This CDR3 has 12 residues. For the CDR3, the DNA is TGTGCCAGCAGTTACACTAATTGGGGCTACACCTTC. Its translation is CASSYTNWGYTF.

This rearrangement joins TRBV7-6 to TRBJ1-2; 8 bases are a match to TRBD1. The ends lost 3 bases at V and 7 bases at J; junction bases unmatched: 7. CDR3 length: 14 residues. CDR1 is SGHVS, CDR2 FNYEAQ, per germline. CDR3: CASSFGQGAGGYTF. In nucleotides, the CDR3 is TGTGCCAGCAGCTTCGGTCAGGGGGCTGGTGGCTACACCTTC. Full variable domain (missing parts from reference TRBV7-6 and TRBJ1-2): GAGVSQSPRYKVTKRGQDVALRCDPISGHVSLYWYRQALGQGPEFLTYFNYEAQQDKSGLPNDRFSAERPEGSISTLTIQRTEQRDSAMYRCASSFGQGAGGYTFGSGTRLTVV.

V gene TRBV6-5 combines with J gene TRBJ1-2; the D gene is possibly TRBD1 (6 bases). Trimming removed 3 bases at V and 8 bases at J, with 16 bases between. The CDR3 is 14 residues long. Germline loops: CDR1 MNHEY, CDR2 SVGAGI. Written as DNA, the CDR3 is TGTGCCAGCAGTTATACCGGGACACCTGGAGGCTACACCTTC. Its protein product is CASSYTGTPGGYTF.

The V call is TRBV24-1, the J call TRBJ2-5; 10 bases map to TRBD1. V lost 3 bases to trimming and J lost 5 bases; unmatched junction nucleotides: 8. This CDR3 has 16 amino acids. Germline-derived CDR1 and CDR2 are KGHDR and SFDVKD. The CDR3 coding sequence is TGTGCCACCAGTGATGTTGGGACAGGGGATGGGGAGACCCAGTACTTC. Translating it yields CATSDVGTGDGETQYF.

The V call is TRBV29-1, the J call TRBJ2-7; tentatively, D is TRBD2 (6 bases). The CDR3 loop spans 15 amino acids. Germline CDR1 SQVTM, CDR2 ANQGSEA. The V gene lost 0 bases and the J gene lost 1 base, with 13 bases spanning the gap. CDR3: CSVEDGAGLSYEQYF. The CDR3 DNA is TGCAGCGTTGAAGACGGAGCGGGCCTATCCTACGAGCAGTACTTC.